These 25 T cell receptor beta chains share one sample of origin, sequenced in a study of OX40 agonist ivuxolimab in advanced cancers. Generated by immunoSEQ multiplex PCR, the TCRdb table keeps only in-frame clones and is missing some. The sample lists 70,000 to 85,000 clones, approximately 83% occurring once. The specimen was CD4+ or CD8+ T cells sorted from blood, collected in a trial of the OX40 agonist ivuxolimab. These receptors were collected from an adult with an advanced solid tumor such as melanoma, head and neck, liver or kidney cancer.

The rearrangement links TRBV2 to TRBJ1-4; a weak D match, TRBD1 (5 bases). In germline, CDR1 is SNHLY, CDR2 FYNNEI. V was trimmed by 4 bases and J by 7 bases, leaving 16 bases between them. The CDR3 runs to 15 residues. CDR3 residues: CASSVSKRGGEKLFF. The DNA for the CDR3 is TGTGCCAGCAGTGTTTCGAAGAGGGGAGGTGAAAAACTGTTTTTT.

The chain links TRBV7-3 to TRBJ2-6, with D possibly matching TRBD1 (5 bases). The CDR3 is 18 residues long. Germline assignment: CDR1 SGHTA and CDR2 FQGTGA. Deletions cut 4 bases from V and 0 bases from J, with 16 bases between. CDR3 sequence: CASSSRTLLRSGANVLTF. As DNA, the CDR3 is TGTGCCAGCAGCTCACGGACACTCCTCCGCTCTGGGGCCAACGTCCTGACTTTC.

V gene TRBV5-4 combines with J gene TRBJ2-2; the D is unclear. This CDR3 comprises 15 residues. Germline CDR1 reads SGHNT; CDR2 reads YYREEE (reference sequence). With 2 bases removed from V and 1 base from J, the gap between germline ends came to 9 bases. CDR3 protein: CASSLNPGNTGELFF. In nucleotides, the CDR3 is TGTGCCAGCAGCTTAAACCCAGGGAACACCGGGGAGCTGTTTTTT.

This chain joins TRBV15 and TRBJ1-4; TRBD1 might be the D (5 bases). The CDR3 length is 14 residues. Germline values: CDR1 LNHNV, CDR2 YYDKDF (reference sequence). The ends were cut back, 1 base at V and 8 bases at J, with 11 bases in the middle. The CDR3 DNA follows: TGTGCCACCAGCAGAGGTGGGACTGGCGAAAAACTGTTTTTT. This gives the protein CATSRGGTGEKLFF.

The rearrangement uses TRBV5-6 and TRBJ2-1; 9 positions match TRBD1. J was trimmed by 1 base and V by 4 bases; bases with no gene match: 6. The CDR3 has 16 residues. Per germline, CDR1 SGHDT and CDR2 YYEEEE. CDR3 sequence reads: CASSPGTGRSYNEQFF. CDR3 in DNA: TGTGCCAGCAGCCCCGGGACAGGGAGGTCCTACAATGAGCAGTTCTTC.

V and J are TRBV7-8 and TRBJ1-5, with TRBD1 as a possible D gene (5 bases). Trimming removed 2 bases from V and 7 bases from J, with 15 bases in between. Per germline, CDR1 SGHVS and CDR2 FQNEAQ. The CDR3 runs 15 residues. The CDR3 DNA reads TGTGCCAGCAGCTTACGACAGAGGGCCCTACAGCCCCAGCATTTT. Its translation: CASSLRQRALQPQHF.

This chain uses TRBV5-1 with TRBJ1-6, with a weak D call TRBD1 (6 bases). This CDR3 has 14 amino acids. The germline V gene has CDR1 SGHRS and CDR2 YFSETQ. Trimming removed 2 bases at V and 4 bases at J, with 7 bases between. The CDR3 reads CASSFGQYNSPLHF. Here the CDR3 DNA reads TGCGCCAGCAGCTTCGGACAGTATAATTCACCCCTCCACTTT. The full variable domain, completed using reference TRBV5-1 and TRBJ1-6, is KAGVTQTPRYLIKTRGQQVTLSCSPISGHRSVSWYQQTPGQGLQFLFEYFSETQRNKGNFPGRFSGRQFSNSRSEMNVSTLELGDSALYLCASSFGQYNSPLHFGNGTRLTVT.

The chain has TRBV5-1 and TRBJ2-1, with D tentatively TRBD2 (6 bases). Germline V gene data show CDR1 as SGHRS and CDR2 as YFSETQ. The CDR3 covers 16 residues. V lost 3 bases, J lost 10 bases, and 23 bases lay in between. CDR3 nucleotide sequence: TGCGCCAGCAGCTACGATCCGGTCCAGCTAGCGAGGGAGCAGTTCTTC. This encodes CASSYDPVQLAREQFF.

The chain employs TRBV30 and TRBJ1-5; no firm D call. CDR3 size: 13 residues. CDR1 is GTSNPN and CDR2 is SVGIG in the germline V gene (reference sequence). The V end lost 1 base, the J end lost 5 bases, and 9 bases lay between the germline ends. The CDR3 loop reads CAWSEDTYQPQHF. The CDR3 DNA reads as TGTGCCTGGAGTGAAGACACCTATCAGCCCCAGCATTTT.

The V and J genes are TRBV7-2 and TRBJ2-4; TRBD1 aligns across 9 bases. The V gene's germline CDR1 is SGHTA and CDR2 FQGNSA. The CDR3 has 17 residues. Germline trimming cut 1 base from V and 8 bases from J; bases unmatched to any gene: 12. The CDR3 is CASSLGGTGRGIYIQYF. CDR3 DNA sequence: TGTGCCAGCAGCTTAGGTGGGACAGGGAGGGGTATATACATTCAGTACTTC.

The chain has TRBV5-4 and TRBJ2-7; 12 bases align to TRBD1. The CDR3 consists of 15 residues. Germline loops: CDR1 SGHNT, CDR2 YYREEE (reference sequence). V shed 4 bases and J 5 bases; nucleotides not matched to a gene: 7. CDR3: CASSRRGQGAHEQYF. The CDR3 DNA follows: TGTGCCAGCAGCCGGAGGGGACAGGGGGCCCACGAGCAGTACTTC.

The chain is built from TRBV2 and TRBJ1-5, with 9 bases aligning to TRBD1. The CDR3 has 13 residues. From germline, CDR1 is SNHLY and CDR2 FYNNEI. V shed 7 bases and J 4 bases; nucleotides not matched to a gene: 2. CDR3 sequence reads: CASKGTGNQPQHF. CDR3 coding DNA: TGTGCCAGCAAAGGGACAGGGAATCAGCCCCAGCATTTT.

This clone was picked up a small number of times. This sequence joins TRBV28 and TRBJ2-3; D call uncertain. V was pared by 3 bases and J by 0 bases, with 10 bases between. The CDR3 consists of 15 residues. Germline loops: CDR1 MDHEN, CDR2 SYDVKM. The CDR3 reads CASSFGGWSTDTQYF. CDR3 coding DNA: TGTGCCAGCAGTTTTGGCGGATGGAGCACAGATACGCAGTATTTT.

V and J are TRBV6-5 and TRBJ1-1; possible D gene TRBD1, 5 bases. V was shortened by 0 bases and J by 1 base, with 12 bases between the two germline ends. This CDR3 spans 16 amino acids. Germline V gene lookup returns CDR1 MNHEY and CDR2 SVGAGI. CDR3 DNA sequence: TGTGCCAGCAGTTACTCGCTGTGGGACGGGAACACTGAAGCTTTCTTT. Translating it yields CASSYSLWDGNTEAFF.

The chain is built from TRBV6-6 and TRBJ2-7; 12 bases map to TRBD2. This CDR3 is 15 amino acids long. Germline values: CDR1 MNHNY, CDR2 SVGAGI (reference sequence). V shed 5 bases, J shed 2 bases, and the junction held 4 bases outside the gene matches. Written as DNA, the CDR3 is TGTGCCAGCAGTAAACTAGCGGGGGGCACCTACGAGCAGTACTTC. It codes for CASSKLAGGTYEQYF.

The CDR3 DNA reads TGTGCCAGCAGTCGGGGGGATCAGCCCCAGCATTTT. This encodes CASSRGDQPQHF. The chain is built from TRBV6-5 and TRBJ1-5; D may be TRBD1 (5 bases). CDR1 is MNHEY, CDR2 SVGAGI, per germline. V was cut by 5 bases and J by 5 bases, with 7 bases left in between. CDR3 length equals 12 residues.

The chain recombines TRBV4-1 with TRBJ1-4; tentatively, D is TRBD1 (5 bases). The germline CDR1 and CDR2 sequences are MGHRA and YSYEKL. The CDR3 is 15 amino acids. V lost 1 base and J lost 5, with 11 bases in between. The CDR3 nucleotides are TGCGCCAGCAGCCAAGGAGAGGGGCCAAATGAAAAACTGTTTTTT. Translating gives CASSQGEGPNEKLFF.

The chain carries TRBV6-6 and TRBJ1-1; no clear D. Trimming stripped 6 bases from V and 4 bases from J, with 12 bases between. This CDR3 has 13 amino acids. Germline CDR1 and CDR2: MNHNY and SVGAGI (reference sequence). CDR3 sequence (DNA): TGTGCCAGCAGAGACCCCAGGTTCACTGAAGCTTTCTTT. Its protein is CASRDPRFTEAFF.

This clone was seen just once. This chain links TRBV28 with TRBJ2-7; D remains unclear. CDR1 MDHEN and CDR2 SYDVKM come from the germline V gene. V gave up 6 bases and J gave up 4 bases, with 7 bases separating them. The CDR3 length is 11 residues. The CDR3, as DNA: TGTGCCAGCAGGGGGTGGTACGAGCAGTACTTC. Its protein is CASRGWYEQYF.

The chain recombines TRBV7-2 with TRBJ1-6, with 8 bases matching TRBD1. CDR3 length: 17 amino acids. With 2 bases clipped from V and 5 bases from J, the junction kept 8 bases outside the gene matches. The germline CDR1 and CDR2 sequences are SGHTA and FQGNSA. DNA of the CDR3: TGTGCCAGCAGCTTAAGGGAGGACAGGGTTAATAATTCACCCCTCCACTTT. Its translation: CASSLREDRVNNSPLHF.

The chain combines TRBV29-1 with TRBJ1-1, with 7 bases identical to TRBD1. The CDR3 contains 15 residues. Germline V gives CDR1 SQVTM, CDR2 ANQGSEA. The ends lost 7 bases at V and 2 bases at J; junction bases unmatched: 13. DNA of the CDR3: TGCAGCGGAATATACAGGGGCCGGGAAAACACTGAAGCTTTCTTT. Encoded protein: CSGIYRGRENTEAFF.

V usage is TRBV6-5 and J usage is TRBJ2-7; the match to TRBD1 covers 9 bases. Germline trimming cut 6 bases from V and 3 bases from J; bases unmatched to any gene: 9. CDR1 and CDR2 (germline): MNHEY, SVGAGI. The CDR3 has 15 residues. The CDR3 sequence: CASSHQSGQGYEQYF. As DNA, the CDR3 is TGTGCCAGCAGCCACCAATCGGGACAGGGCTACGAGCAGTACTTC.

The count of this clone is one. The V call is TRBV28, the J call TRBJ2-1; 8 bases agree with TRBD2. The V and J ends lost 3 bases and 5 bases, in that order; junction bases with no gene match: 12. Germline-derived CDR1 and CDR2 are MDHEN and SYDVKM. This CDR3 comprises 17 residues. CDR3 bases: TGTGCCAGCAGTTTTAATCCGGGACTAGGGGCCCACAATGAGCAGTTCTTC. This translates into CASSFNPGLGAHNEQFF.

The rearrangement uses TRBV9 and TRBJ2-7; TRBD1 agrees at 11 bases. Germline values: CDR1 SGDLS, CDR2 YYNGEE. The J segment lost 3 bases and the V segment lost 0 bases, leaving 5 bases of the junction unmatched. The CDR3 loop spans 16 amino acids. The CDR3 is CASSVGGQGDIYEQYF. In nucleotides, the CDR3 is TGTGCCAGCAGCGTAGGGGGACAGGGGGACATCTACGAGCAGTACTTC.

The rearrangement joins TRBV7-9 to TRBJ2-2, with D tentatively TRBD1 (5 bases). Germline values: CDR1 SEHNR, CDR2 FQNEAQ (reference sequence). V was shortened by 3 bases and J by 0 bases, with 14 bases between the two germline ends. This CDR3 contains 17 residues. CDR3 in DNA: TGTGCCAGCAGCTTGTATGGAGACAGACCGAACACCGGGGAGCTGTTTTTT. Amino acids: CASSLYGDRPNTGELFF.